The 9 T cell receptor beta chains below were found in one sample sequenced in a study of human T cells and chemical hapten exposure. TCRdb re-derived calls from the RACE reads in MiXCR, one entry per CDR3 protein. The table shows fewer than 80,000 distinct CDR3 sequences, with about a tenth occurring only once. As for time point: patch test 2, 6 weeks after DPC sensitization. Treatment specified: therapeutic diphenylcyclopropenone sensitization with weekly scalp DPC. The source was whole blood, collected in connection with sensitization to the hapten diphenylcyclopropenone (DPC). The receptors originated from a woman between 45 and 60 years old with alopecia areata. Some clones in this sample may be carry-over from other donors' samples.

This clonotype was counted only a few times. DNA of the CDR3: TGCAGCGACTGGGCGAACTATGGCTACACCTTC. This translates into CSDWANYGYTF. This sequence joins TRBV29-1 and TRBJ1-2, with no clear D. The CDR3 runs to 11 residues. Germline values: CDR1 SQVTM, CDR2 ANQGSEA. Trimming took 7 bases from V and 2 from J, leaving 8 bases between them.

The chain carries TRBV12-3 or TRBV12-4 and TRBJ1-1, with D perhaps TRBD1 (5 bases). The CDR3 length is 13 residues. Trimming shortened V by 6 bases and J by 11 bases, and 19 bases separated the two germline ends. CDR3 nucleotide sequence: TGTGCCAGCAGCTACCTGCTGCAGGGTGCGGCTTTCTTT. Translation gives CASSYLLQGAAFF.

This clonotype occurred many times. The CDR3 spells CASSLRTSGSGANVLTF. The CDR3 DNA reads as TGTGCCAGCAGTCTGAGGACTAGCGGGTCTGGGGCCAACGTCCTGACTTTC. This chain links TRBV12-3 or TRBV12-4 with TRBJ2-6; TRBD2 agrees at 11 bases. The CDR3 covers 17 residues. After removal of 5 bases from V and 1 base from J, the junction contained 4 bases not matched to a gene.

This clonotype was seen more than once but under ten times. The chain links TRBV19 to TRBJ1-2, with D possibly TRBD1 on 5 matching bases. V was clipped by 0 bases and J by 1 base, with 12 bases between them. This CDR3 is built from 16 residues. Germline V lookup: CDR1 LNHDA, CDR2 SQIVND (reference sequence). This CDR3 is CASSIEDSYLNYGYTF. For the CDR3, the DNA is TGTGCCAGTAGTATAGAAGACAGCTACCTTAACTATGGCTACACCTTC.

This clonotype was counted at least ten times. The V and J genes are TRBV5-4 and TRBJ2-1; 9 bases line up with TRBD1. This CDR3 is built from 18 residues. Trimming removed 0 bases from V and 1 base from J; junction bases left unmatched: 8. The germline gives CDR1 SGHNT, CDR2 YYREEE (reference sequence). CDR3 sequence: CASSLGILGTGSYNEQFF. The CDR3 coding sequence is TGTGCCAGCAGCTTGGGAATTTTAGGGACAGGGTCCTACAATGAGCAGTTCTTC.

This chain uses TRBV29-1 with TRBJ1-5; perhaps TRBD1 as D (6 bases). CDR3 length equals 15 residues. The V gene's germline CDR1 is SQVTM and CDR2 ANQGSEA. V was clipped by 7 bases and J by 1 base, with 17 bases between them. CDR3 sequence: CSATDSPGSNQPQHF. As DNA, the CDR3 is TGCAGCGCCACGGACAGCCCAGGCAGCAATCAGCCCCAGCATTTT.

This clonotype was counted many times. This sequence joins TRBV11-2 and TRBJ2-2, with no clear D. The CDR3 extends over 12 amino acids. Germline-derived CDR1 and CDR2 are SGHAT and FQNNGV. Trimming shortened V by 2 bases and J by 6 bases, and 4 bases separated the two germline ends. CDR3 amino acids: CASSLLAGELFF. The DNA of the CDR3 is TGTGCCAGCAGCTTATTAGCCGGGGAGCTGTTTTTT.

This clonotype was counted many times. The chain joins TRBV20-1 to TRBJ2-3; 9 bases are shared with TRBD2. V gave up 0 bases and J gave up 2 bases; unmatched junction bases: 6. The germline V gene encodes CDR1 DFQATT and CDR2 SNEGSKA (reference sequence). This CDR3 has 16 amino acids. CDR3 amino acids: CSARDWLAGTTDTQYF. Here the CDR3 DNA reads TGCAGTGCTAGAGATTGGCTAGCGGGGACCACAGATACGCAGTATTTT.

This clonotype has ten or more counts. The rearrangement joins TRBV14 to TRBJ2-1, with D possibly being TRBD2 (5 bases). The germline V gene has CDR1 SGHDN and CDR2 FVKESK. The length of the CDR3 is 12 residues. V was shortened by 5 bases and J by 7 bases, with 9 bases between the two germline ends. The CDR3 DNA reads TGTGCCAGCAGCGCGCGGGCGAATGAGCAGTTCTTC. Translating it yields CASSARANEQFF.